These 32 T cell receptor beta chains were all obtained from the same sample, sequenced in a study of blood T cell repertoires in COVID-19. Produced via immunoSEQ multiplex PCR; TCRdb's table is partial and in-frame only. The sample includes approximately 380,000 clones, roughly 85% seen only once; the top ten take 3.6%. Sequences were obtained from peripheral blood. These receptors were collected from a woman between 18 and 29 years old with acute or convalescent COVID-19.

V usage is TRBV19 and J usage is TRBJ1-6; 7 bases line up with TRBD1. The CDR3 is 13 residues long. Germline V CDR1 and CDR2: LNHDA, SQIVND (reference sequence). The trim removed 10 bases at V and 6 bases at J, leaving 6 bases unmatched. This CDR3 is CATKTGVNSPLHF. CDR3 in DNA: TGTGCCACTAAAACAGGGGTTAATTCACCCCTCCACTTT.

This clone has only one observation. The chain employs TRBV7-3 and TRBJ1-5; D not certain. The CDR3 is 13 amino acids. Germline CDR1 and CDR2: SGHTA and FQGTGA. Trimming removed 5 bases at V and 6 bases at J, with 11 bases between. CDR3 protein: CASSTVAGQPQHF. In DNA form, the CDR3 reads TGTGCCAGCAGCACCGTAGCGGGTCAGCCCCAGCATTTT.

The chain combines TRBV28 with TRBJ1-5; no clear D. V lost 3 bases and J lost 1, with 7 bases in between. The CDR3 covers 14 residues. Germline assignment: CDR1 MDHEN and CDR2 SYDVKM. Here the CDR3 DNA reads TGTGCCAGCAGTTTTAGTTGGAGCAATCAGCCCCAGCATTTT. This sequence encodes CASSFSWSNQPQHF.

The chain employs TRBV9 and TRBJ1-1; the D is unclear. The CDR3 spans 12 residues. Germline loops: CDR1 SGDLS, CDR2 YYNGEE. Trimming cost V 6 bases and J 1 base, with 7 bases left between them. The CDR3 sequence: CASTPWNTEAFF. The CDR3 DNA reads as TGTGCCAGCACCCCGTGGAACACTGAAGCTTTCTTT.

The chain carries TRBV19 and TRBJ2-1, with 7 bases identical to TRBD1. V was clipped by 4 bases and J by 9 bases; unmatched bases: 6. Germline V gene data show CDR1 as LNHDA and CDR2 as SQIVND (reference sequence). This CDR3 region has 13 residues. CDR3 loop: CASSKTGLSEQFF. CDR3 bases: TGTGCCAGTAGTAAGACAGGGCTGAGTGAGCAGTTCTTC.

The chain is built from TRBV19 and TRBJ2-2, with D maybe TRBD2 (6 bases). Germline loops: CDR1 LNHDA, CDR2 SQIVND (reference sequence). The CDR3 has 14 residues. Trimming left V 6 bases short and J 3 bases short, with 11 bases between. CDR3 nucleotides: TGTGCCAGTAGGCGGGACTTTCACACCGGGGAGCTGTTTTTT. Encoded protein: CASRRDFHTGELFF.

This rearrangement joins TRBV6-5 to TRBJ1-2; TRBD1 matches at 7 bases. V gave up 6 bases and J gave up 5 bases; unmatched junction bases: 9. The CDR3 consists of 14 residues. From germline, CDR1 is MNHEY and CDR2 SVGAGI. CDR3 in DNA: TGTGCCAGCAGCACGACAGGGAAAGGGTATGGCTACACCTTC. Translated, it gives CASSTTGKGYGYTF.

The V call is TRBV19, the J call TRBJ2-6; perhaps TRBD2 as D (5 bases). Trimming stripped 5 bases from V and 13 bases from J, with 15 bases between. Germline values: CDR1 LNHDA, CDR2 SQIVND (reference sequence). The CDR3 is made up of 13 amino acids. This CDR3 is CASSPLRGGVLTF. CDR3 nucleotides: TGTGCCAGTAGTCCCCTCCGCGGAGGAGTCCTGACTTTC.

This chain joins TRBV3-1 (or the pseudogene TRBV3-2) and TRBJ1-3; 7 bases line up with TRBD1. Germline CDR1 reads LGHDT; CDR2 reads YNNKEL (reference sequence). The ends lost 4 bases at V and 0 bases at J; junction bases unmatched: 6. This CDR3 has 16 residues. The CDR3 protein is CASSRTGTFSGNTIYF. Here the CDR3 DNA reads TGTGCCAGCAGCCGGACAGGAACCTTCTCTGGAAACACCATATATTTT.

The chain is built from TRBV14 and TRBJ2-1, with 8 nucleotides matching TRBD1. The CDR3 covers 15 residues. V gave up 1 base and J gave up 5 bases; unmatched junction bases: 4. Looked up from germline, CDR1 is SGHDN and CDR2 is FVKESK. The CDR3 region has the DNA TGTGCCAGCAGCCAAGGCTTACAGGGGGACAATGAGCAGTTCTTC. This codes for CASSQGLQGDNEQFF.

The chain carries TRBV6-4 and TRBJ2-5; 8 bases agree with TRBD1. Trimming removed 4 bases from V and 5 bases from J; junction bases left unmatched: 9. This CDR3 contains 15 residues. Germline CDR1 is MRHNA and CDR2 is SNTAGT. The CDR3 bases are TGTGCCAGCAGTGTAGCAGGGGGCATCGGGGAGACCCAGTACTTC. It yields the protein CASSVAGGIGETQYF.

The chain uses TRBV24-1 and TRBJ2-2; 9 positions match TRBD2. V dropped 7 bases and J dropped 7; count of bases not matched to a gene: 6. Germline assignment: CDR1 KGHDR and CDR2 SFDVKD. The CDR3 is made up of 14 amino acids. CDR3 DNA: TGTGCCACCAGCCCAGCGGGGGGTGGCGGGGAGCTGTTTTTT. Its translation: CATSPAGGGGELFF.

This clone was observed a single time. The chain combines TRBV4-2 with TRBJ2-2; 12 nucleotides line up with TRBD2. Germline V CDR1 and CDR2: LGHNA, YNFKEQ. The V segment lost 0 bases and the J segment 6 bases; nucleotides outside the gene matches: 8. The CDR3 extends over 18 amino acids. CDR3 sequence (DNA): TGTGCCAGCAGCCAAGAACGGGGACTAGCGGGCCCTCCCGGGGAGCTGTTTTTT. As protein: CASSQERGLAGPPGELFF.

The J gene is TRBJ2-1, the V gene TRBV6-5, with TRBD2 matching 10 bases. The CDR3 consists of 16 residues. V gave up 4 bases and J gave up 7 bases; unmatched junction bases: 10. Looked up from germline, CDR1 is MNHEY and CDR2 is SVGAGI. The CDR3: CASSWGPAGGPNEQFF. The CDR3 DNA follows: TGTGCCAGCAGTTGGGGGCCAGCGGGAGGGCCAAATGAGCAGTTCTTC.

A note on this clone: One end of the junction does not line up with germline, which may come from a read error. The chain has TRBV6-1 and TRBJ1-2, with 8 bases fitting TRBD1. This CDR3 is 14 amino acids long. From germline, CDR1 is MNHNS and CDR2 SASEGT. The CDR3 is CASREGQGLYGYTF. Here the CDR3 DNA reads TGTGCCAGCAGGGAAGGACAGGGCCTCTATGGCTACACCTTC.

The V gene is TRBV28, the J gene TRBJ2-3, with 7 bases fitting TRBD1. The length of the CDR3 is 14 residues. The V and J ends lost 6 bases and 5 bases, in that order; junction bases with no gene match: 8. Germline CDR1 and CDR2: MDHEN and SYDVKM. Here the CDR3 reads CASSPTGLGDTQYF. CDR3 sequence (DNA): TGTGCCAGCAGCCCGACAGGGCTGGGAGATACGCAGTATTTT.

The V and J genes are TRBV5-1 and TRBJ2-5; weak D call: TRBD2 (6 bases). This CDR3 comprises 14 residues. CDR1 SGHRS and CDR2 YFSETQ come from the germline V gene. Trimming removed 0 bases at V and 5 bases at J, with 11 bases between. The CDR3 reads CASSLVSGRETQYF. CDR3 nucleotide sequence: TGCGCCAGCAGCTTGGTATCAGGGAGGGAGACCCAGTACTTC.

J is TRBJ2-7 and V is TRBV7-8, with D possibly TRBD1 on 6 matching bases. This CDR3 has 14 amino acids. V was clipped by 4 bases and J by 0 bases, with 10 bases between them. Germline V gene lookup returns CDR1 SGHVS and CDR2 FQNEAQ. CDR3 sequence reads: CASSSDRLSYEQYF. The CDR3, as DNA: TGTGCCAGCAGCTCGGACAGACTCTCCTACGAGCAGTACTTC.

The chain has TRBV6-1 and TRBJ2-7, with D possibly being TRBD2 (5 bases). V lost 1 base, J lost 3 bases, and 16 bases lay in between. This CDR3 spans 16 amino acids. Germline loops: CDR1 MNHNS, CDR2 SASEGT. The CDR3 sequence: CASSEELDFGVYEQYF. CDR3 DNA: TGTGCCAGCAGTGAAGAGCTTGACTTCGGGGTCTACGAGCAGTACTTC.

This clone was recorded only once. The CDR3 DNA sequence: TGTGCCAGCAGTTTGACAGACTCCTACGAGCAGTACTTC. It encodes CASSLTDSYEQYF. This sequence joins TRBV6-6 and TRBJ2-7, with TRBD1 as a possible D gene (5 bases). V shed 4 bases and J shed 0 bases, with 7 bases lying between them. This CDR3 has 13 residues. CDR1 MNHNY and CDR2 SVGAGI come from the germline V gene (reference sequence).

The CDR3 sequence is CASSFPTGANVLTF. DNA of the CDR3: TGTGCCAGTAGTTTTCCTACTGGGGCCAACGTCCTGACTTTC. V usage is TRBV19 and J usage is TRBJ2-6; D remains unclear. CDR1 is LNHDA and CDR2 is SQIVND in the germline V gene (reference sequence). CDR3 size: 14 residues. Trimming left V 5 bases short and J 2 bases short, with 7 bases between.

The V gene is TRBV5-1, the J gene TRBJ2-1; 11 nucleotides align to TRBD2. The CDR3 consists of 16 residues. The ends lost 2 bases at V and 8 bases at J; junction bases unmatched: 9. The germline CDR1 and CDR2 sequences are SGHRS and YFSETQ. The CDR3 DNA is TGCGCCAGCAGCTTAGATAGCGGGGGGGCCGGCGATGAGCAGTTCTTC. Translation gives CASSLDSGGAGDEQFF.

This rearrangement joins TRBV5-6 to TRBJ1-6, with D possibly TRBD1 on 5 matching bases. Between the trimmed V and J ends, which lost 2 bases and 7 bases, there was a span of 10 bases. In germline, CDR1 is SGHDT, CDR2 YYEEEE. CDR3 length: 14 residues. CDR3: CASSFGTSNSPLHF. The CDR3 region has the DNA TGTGCCAGCAGCTTCGGGACTTCGAATTCACCCCTCCACTTT.

The chain combines TRBV5-8 with TRBJ1-1; D uncertain. Germline lookup yields CDR1 SGHTS and CDR2 YDEGEE. CDR3 length: 13 amino acids. Trimming shortened V by 4 bases and J by 4 bases, and 11 bases separated the two germline ends. CDR3 DNA sequence: TGTGCCAGCAGCCGGAACGCAGGCACTGAAGCTTTCTTT. It specifies CASSRNAGTEAFF.

The chain links TRBV4-1 to TRBJ2-2; 13 nucleotides agree with TRBD2. Looked up from germline, CDR1 is MGHRA and CDR2 is YSYEKL. This CDR3 spans 17 amino acids. V trimming: 1 base; J trimming: 5 bases; junction bases outside the gene matches: 4. The CDR3 sequence: CASSQGRTSGGTGELFF. The CDR3 DNA reads TGCGCCAGCAGCCAAGGACGGACTAGCGGGGGTACCGGGGAGCTGTTTTTT.

The chain combines TRBV5-1 with TRBJ1-2, with D hard to call. V was trimmed by 5 bases and J by 4 bases, leaving 15 bases between them. This CDR3 has 14 amino acids. Germline CDR1 reads SGHRS; CDR2 reads YFSETQ. The CDR3 is CASSPTIKVYGYTF. The CDR3 DNA reads as TGCGCCAGCAGTCCGACAATAAAAGTCTATGGCTACACCTTC.

The CDR3 loop is CASSELNVRDTEAFF. CDR3 nucleotide sequence: TGTGCCAGCAGTGAACTTAATGTCAGGGACACTGAAGCTTTCTTT. The chain is built from TRBV6-1 and TRBJ1-1, with a weak D call TRBD1 (5 bases). The CDR3 extends over 15 amino acids. Germline CDR1 MNHNS, CDR2 SASEGT. V dropped 2 bases and J dropped 3 bases, with 13 bases sitting between them.

The chain employs TRBV5-6 and TRBJ1-3, with D maybe TRBD1 (5 bases). V gave up 2 bases and J gave up 2 bases, with 8 bases separating them. CDR1 is SGHDT, CDR2 YYEEEE, per germline. The CDR3 spans 14 residues. CDR3: CASSFTGAGNTIYF. The CDR3 DNA is TGTGCCAGCAGCTTCACAGGAGCTGGAAACACCATATATTTT.

The genes are TRBV19 and TRBJ1-5; 7 bases line up with TRBD1. The ends lost 7 bases at V and 0 bases at J; junction bases unmatched: 6. The CDR3 totals 15 residues. Per the germline V gene, CDR1 is LNHDA and CDR2 is SQIVND (reference sequence). The CDR3 bases are TGTGCCAGTACCGAGACAGGGAATAGCAATCAGCCCCAGCATTTT. It translates to CASTETGNSNQPQHF.

The gene calls are TRBV9 and TRBJ1-1; possibly TRBD1 for D (5 bases). The germline V gene encodes CDR1 SGDLS and CDR2 YYNGEE. The V gene lost 2 bases and the J gene lost 5 bases, with 10 bases spanning the gap. The CDR3 runs 13 residues. The CDR3 here is CASSVLGGTEAFF. The DNA of the CDR3 is TGTGCCAGCAGCGTTTTGGGGGGGACTGAAGCTTTCTTT.

V and J are TRBV7-3 and TRBJ2-1, with TRBD2 matching 10 bases. This CDR3 contains 16 residues. The V gene end was trimmed by 5 bases and the J gene end by 3 bases; junction bases not matched to a gene: 7. CDR1 and CDR2 from the germline V gene are SGHTA and FQGTGA. Here the CDR3 DNA reads TGTGCCAGCAGCCCGCTAGCGGGAGCCGACTACAATGAGCAGTTCTTC. It yields the protein CASSPLAGADYNEQFF.

The chain is built from TRBV6-1 and TRBJ2-3, with a weak D call TRBD1 (6 bases). The V gene's germline CDR1 is MNHNS and CDR2 SASEGT. This CDR3 has 14 residues. V was shortened by 0 bases and J by 6 bases, with 10 bases between the two germline ends. Here the CDR3 DNA reads TGTGCCAGCAGTGAAGCAGGGGGTTGGGATACGCAGTATTTT. It codes for CASSEAGGWDTQYF.